The TCR beta chain described here comes from a study of T-cell reconstitution after alpha-beta-depleted transplantation in children. This clonotype was picked up many times. CDR1 SQVTM and CDR2 ANQGSEA come from the germline V gene. The germline V and J ends were trimmed by 2 bases and 2 bases, with 0 bases remaining between them. The CDR3 has 10 amino acids. A library of TCRbeta sequences, prepared with unique molecular identifiers, was generated. TCRdb itself ran the PCR reads through MiXCR, one entry per CDR3 protein. The table lists about 200,000 distinct CDR3 sequences, around 5.9% of them singletons.

The J gene is TRBJ1-1, the V gene TRBV29-1; D gene ambiguous. The starting material was PBMCs, obtained before TCRalphabeta/CD19-depleted stem cell transplant. This TCR derives from a girl less than two years old with combined immunodeficiency, due to receive a stem cell transplant. The CDR3 protein is CSVENTEAFF. The CDR3 DNA is TGCAGCGTTGAAAACACTGAAGCTTTCTTT.